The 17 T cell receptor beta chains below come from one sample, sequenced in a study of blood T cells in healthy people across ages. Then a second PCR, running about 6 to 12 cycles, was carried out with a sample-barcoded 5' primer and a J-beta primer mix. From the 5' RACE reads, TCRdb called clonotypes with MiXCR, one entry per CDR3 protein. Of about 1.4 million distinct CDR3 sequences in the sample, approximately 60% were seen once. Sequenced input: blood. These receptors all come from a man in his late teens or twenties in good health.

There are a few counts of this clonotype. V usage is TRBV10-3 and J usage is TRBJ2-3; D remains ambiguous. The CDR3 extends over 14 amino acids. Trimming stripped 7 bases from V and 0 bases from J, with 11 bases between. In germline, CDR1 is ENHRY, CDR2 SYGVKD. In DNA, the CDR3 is TGTGCCATCACTAAGAGTCGTAGCACAGATACGCAGTATTTT. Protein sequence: CAITKSRSTDTQYF.

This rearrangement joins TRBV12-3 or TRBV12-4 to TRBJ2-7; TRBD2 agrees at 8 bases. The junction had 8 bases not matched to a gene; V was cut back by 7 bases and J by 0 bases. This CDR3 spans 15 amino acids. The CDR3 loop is CASTHSGALSYEQYF. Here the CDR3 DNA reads TGTGCCAGCACCCATAGCGGGGCCCTCTCCTACGAGCAGTACTTC.

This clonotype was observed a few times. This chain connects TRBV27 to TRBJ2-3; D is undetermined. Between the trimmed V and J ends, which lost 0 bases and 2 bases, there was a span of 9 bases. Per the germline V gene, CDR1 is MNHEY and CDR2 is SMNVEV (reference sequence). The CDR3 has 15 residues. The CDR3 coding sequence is TGTGCCAGCAGTTTATCGAGAATCTACACAGATACGCAGTATTTT. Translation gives CASSLSRIYTDTQYF.

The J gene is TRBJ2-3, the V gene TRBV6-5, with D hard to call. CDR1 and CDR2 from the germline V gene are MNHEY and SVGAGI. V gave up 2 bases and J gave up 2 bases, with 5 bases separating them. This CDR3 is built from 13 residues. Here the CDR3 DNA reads TGTGCCAGCAGTTACGCCCACACAGATACGCAGTATTTT. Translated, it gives CASSYAHTDTQYF.

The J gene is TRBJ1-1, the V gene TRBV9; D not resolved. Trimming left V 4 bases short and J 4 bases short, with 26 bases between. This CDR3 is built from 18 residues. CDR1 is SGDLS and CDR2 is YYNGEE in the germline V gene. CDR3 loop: CASSPPLEREQVRTEAFF. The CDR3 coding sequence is TGTGCCAGCAGCCCCCCCCTCGAAAGGGAGCAGGTACGCACTGAAGCTTTCTTT.

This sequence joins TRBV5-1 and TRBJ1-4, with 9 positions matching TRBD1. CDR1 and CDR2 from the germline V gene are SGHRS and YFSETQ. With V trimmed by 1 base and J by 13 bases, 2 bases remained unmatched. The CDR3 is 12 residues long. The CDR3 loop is CASSLLQGALFF. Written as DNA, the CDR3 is TGCGCCAGCAGCTTGTTACAGGGGGCACTGTTTTTT.

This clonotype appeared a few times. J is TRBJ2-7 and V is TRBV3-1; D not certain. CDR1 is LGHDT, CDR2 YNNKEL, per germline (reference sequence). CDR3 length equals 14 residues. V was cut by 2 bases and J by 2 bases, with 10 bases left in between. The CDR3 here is CASSQRNAAYEQYF. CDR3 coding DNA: TGTGCCAGCAGCCAACGGAATGCGGCCTACGAGCAGTACTTC.

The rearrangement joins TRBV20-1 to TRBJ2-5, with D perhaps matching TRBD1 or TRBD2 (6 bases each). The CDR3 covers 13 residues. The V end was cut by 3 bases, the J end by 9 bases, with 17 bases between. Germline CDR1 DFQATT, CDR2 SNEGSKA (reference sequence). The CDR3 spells CSARELGGWSQYF. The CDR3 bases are TGCAGTGCTAGGGAGTTGGGGGGCTGGTCCCAGTACTTC.

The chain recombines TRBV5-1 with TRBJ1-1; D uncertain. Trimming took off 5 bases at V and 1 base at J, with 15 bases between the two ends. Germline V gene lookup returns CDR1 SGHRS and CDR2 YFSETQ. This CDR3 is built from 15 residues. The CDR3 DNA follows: TGCGCCAGCAGTACCTCCGAAGGGCAGAACACTGAAGCTTTCTTT. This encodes CASSTSEGQNTEAFF.

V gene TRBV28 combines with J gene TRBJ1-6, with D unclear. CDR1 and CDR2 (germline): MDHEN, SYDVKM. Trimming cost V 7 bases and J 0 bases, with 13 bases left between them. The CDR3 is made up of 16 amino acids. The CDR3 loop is CASTNPPSSYNSPLHF. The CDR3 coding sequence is TGTGCCAGCACAAACCCGCCCAGCTCCTATAATTCACCCCTCCACTTT. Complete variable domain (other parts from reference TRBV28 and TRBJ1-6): DVKVTQSSRYLVKRTGEKVFLECVQDMDHENMFWYRQDPGLGLRLIYFSYDVKMKEKGDIPEGYSVSREKKERFSLILESASTNQTSMYLCASTNPPSSYNSPLHFGNGTRLTVT.

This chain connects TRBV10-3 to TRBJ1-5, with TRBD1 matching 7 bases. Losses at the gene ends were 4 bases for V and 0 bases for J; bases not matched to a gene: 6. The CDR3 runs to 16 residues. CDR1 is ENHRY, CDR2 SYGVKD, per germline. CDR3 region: CAISGTGDYSNQPQHF. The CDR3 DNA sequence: TGTGCCATCAGTGGGACAGGCGATTATAGCAATCAGCCCCAGCATTTT.

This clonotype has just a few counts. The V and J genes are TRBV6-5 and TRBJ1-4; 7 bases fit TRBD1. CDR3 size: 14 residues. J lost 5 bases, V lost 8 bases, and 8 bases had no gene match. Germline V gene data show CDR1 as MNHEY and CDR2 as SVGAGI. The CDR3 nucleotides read TGTGCCAGCCCCTGGACAGGCCCAAATGAAAAACTGTTTTTT. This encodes CASPWTGPNEKLFF.

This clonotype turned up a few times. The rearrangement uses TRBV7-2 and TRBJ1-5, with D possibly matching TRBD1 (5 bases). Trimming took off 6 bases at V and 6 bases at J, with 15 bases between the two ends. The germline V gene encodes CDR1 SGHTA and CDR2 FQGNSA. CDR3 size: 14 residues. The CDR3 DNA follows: TGTGCCAGCAGACTTGAGACAGCAGGTCAGCCCCAGCATTTT. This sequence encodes CASRLETAGQPQHF.

The CDR3 bases are TGTGCCAGCACAAAACGGACAGGGATAAGTTCACCCCTCCACTTT. Residues: CASTKRTGISSPLHF. The chain combines TRBV5-5 with TRBJ1-6, with 8 nucleotides matching TRBD1. CDR3 length: 15 residues. Germline lookup yields CDR1 SGHKS and CDR2 YYEKEE (reference sequence). The J segment lost 9 bases and the V segment lost 6 bases, leaving 11 bases of the junction unmatched.

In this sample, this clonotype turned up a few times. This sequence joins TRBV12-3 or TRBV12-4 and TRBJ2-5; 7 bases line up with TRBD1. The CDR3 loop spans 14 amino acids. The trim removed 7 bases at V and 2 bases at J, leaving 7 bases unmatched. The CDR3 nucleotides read TGTGCCAGCACCGAATCGACAGGGCAAGAGACCCAGTACTTC. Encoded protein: CASTESTGQETQYF.

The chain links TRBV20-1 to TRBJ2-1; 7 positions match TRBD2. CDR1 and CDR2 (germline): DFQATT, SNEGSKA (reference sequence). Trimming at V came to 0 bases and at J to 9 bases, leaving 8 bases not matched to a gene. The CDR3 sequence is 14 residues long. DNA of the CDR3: TGCAGTGCTAGAGATCCCACCTGGGGGGGTGAGCAGTTCTTC. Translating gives CSARDPTWGGEQFF.

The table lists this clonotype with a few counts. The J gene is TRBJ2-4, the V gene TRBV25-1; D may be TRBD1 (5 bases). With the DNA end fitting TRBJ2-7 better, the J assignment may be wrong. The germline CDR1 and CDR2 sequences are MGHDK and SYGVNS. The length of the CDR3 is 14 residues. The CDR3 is CASGDSTVSYEQYF. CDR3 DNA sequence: TGTGCCAGCGGCGACAGTACTGTTTCCTACGAGCAGTACTTC.